This is a list of T cell receptor beta chains from one sample in a study of blood T cell repertoires in COVID-19. Clones were read by immunoSEQ multiplex PCR, and TCRdb kept only the in-frame ones, dropping some. The sample yields about 310,000 clones, approximately 90% seen once. Sequencing was done on a sample of PBMCs or T cells enriched from blood (not recorded which). Source of these receptors: a woman aged 40 to 49 who had recovered from COVID-19. CDR3s include the opening cysteine and the closing phenylalanine or tryptophan. D genes are given only for firm matches. The listing skips clone size in some rows; elsewhere it reads once, few, many or a size class.

TRBV3-1/TRBV3-2	.	TRBJ2-7	TRBD2	CASSQDVAGGREQYF	TGTGCCAGCAGCCAAGATGTAGCGGGAGGGCGCGAGCAGTACTTC
TRBV28	.	TRBJ2-1	.	CASSLLTGPLLF	TGTGCCAGCAGTTTGCTAACGGGTCCGTTACTCTTC
TRBV19	.	TRBJ1-4	.	CASSEINEKLFF	TGTGCCAGTAGTGAGATTAATGAAAAACTGTTTTTT
TRBV4-2	few	TRBJ1-2	.	CASSQEWGDGYTF	TGTGCCAGCAGCCAAGAGTGGGGCGATGGCTACACCTTC
TRBV9	once	TRBJ2-3	TRBD2	CASSDAPGLAGADTQYF	TGTGCCAGCAGCGATGCCCCCGGACTAGCGGGGGCAGATACGCAGTATTTT
TRBV7-9	.	TRBJ2-1	.	CASPDKAGNNEQFF	TGTGCCAGCCCCGACAAGGCGGGAAACAATGAGCAGTTCTTC
TRBV7-3	.	TRBJ2-2	TRBD2	CASSLTPLAGAGELFF	TGTGCCAGCAGCTTAACGCCCCTAGCGGGAGCCGGGGAGCTGTTTTTT
TRBV7-2	.	TRBJ2-5	.	CASSLELYQETQYF	TGTGCCAGCAGCTTAGAACTTTATCAAGAGACCCAGTACTTC
TRBV19	few	TRBJ2-7	.	CAGGAKRPSSYEQYF	TGTGCCGGCGGGGCCAAGAGGCCGTCCTCCTACGAGCAGTACTTC
TRBV19	.	TRBJ1-5	.	CASQGYGQPQHF	TGTGCCAGTCAGGGCTACGGTCAGCCCCAGCATTTT
TRBV28	.	TRBJ1-1	TRBD1	CASSLSANPLTGRATEAFF	TGTGCCAGCAGTTTATCCGCTAACCCTTTGACAGGGCGGGCCACTGAAGCTTTCTTT
TRBV5-1	.	TRBJ1-4	TRBD1	CASSLTGGLRPEKLFF	TGCGCCAGCAGCTTGACAGGGGGCCTCCGGCCCGAAAAACTGTTTTTT
TRBV3-1/TRBV3-2	.	TRBJ1-2	TRBD1	CASSQEEGAAYGYTF	TGTGCCAGCAGCCAAGAAGAGGGGGCAGCCTATGGCTACACCTTC
TRBV5-6	.	TRBJ2-7	.	CASSRRGGEQYF	TGTGCCAGCAGCCGGAGGGGCGGGGAGCAGTACTTC
TRBV7-3	.	TRBJ2-2	TRBD2	CASSLTAGANTGELFF	TGTGCCAGCAGCTTAACAGCGGGGGCAAACACCGGGGAGCTGTTTTTT
TRBV7-3	.	TRBJ2-2	TRBD1	CASSPTGGKNTGELFF	TGTGCCAGCAGCCCGACAGGGGGGAAGAACACCGGGGAGCTGTTTTTT
TRBV4-1	.	TRBJ2-7	TRBD2	CASSPIGTRDEQYF	TGCGCCAGCAGCCCGATCGGGACTAGGGACGAGCAGTACTTC
TRBV19	.	TRBJ1-5	.	CASSETGNGNQPQHF	TGTGCCAGTAGCGAAACAGGGAACGGCAATCAGCCCCAGCATTTT
TRBV19	.	TRBJ2-3	TRBD1	CASSYTGDTDTQYF	TGTGCCAGTAGTTACACAGGGGATACAGATACGCAGTATTTT
TRBV9	.	TRBJ2-7	.	CASSAYLDSSYEQYF	TGTGCCAGCAGCGCTTATCTGGACAGCTCCTACGAGCAGTACTTC
TRBV7-3	.	TRBJ2-1	TRBD1	CASSFRGGAYNEQFF	TGTGCCAGCAGCTTTAGAGGGGGCGCCTACAATGAGCAGTTCTTC
TRBV5-4	.	TRBJ2-1	TRBD2	CASSLASGRAYNEQFF	TGTGCCAGCAGCTTGGCTAGCGGGAGGGCCTACAATGAGCAGTTCTTC
TRBV3-1/TRBV3-2	once	TRBJ1-2	.	CASSSLDRQGYGYTF	TGTGCCAGCAGCTCCTTAGACAGGCAAGGCTATGGCTACACCTTC
TRBV10-3	.	TRBJ1-1	.	CAISIGGGSATEAFF	TGTGCCATCAGTATCGGTGGGGGCTCCGCCACTGAAGCTTTCTTT
TRBV6-1	.	TRBJ2-2	.	CASSENRATGELFF	TGTGCCAGCAGTGAAAACAGGGCTACCGGGGAGCTGTTTTTT
TRBV7-2	.	TRBJ2-5	TRBD2	CASSLTGGETQYF	TGTGCCAGCAGCTTGACGGGAGGAGAGACCCAGTACTTC
TRBV29-1	.	TRBJ2-5	TRBD2	CSVGRREEETQYF	TGCAGCGTTGGGCGGCGGGAGGAGGAGACCCAGTACTTC
TRBV18	.	TRBJ1-3	TRBD1	CASSLDRVGSGNTIYF	TGTGCCAGCTCCCTCGACAGGGTTGGCTCTGGAAACACCATATATTTT
TRBV2	.	TRBJ1-2	TRBD1	CASSSLQGPGGYTF	TGTGCCAGCAGTAGCCTACAGGGGCCGGGGGGCTACACCTTC
TRBV27	.	TRBJ1-1	.	CASSLYGEAFF	TGTGCCAGCAGTTTATACGGTGAAGCTTTCTTT
TRBV15	.	TRBJ2-3	TRBD2	CATSRAAGGDTDTQYF	TGTGCCACCAGCAGAGCCGCGGGAGGCGACACAGATACGCAGTATTTT
TRBV7-7	.	TRBJ2-1	TRBD2	CASSLGAGEGEQFF	TGTGCTAGCAGCTTAGGGGCGGGAGAAGGTGAGCAGTTCTTC
TRBV18	.	TRBJ1-5	.	CASSPGGDQPQHF	TGTGCCAGCTCACCAGGGGGCGACCAGCCCCAGCATTTT
TRBV19	.	TRBJ2-5	TRBD2	CASSVGLAGGPTQETQYF	TGTGCCAGTAGTGTCGGACTAGCGGGAGGACCTACTCAAGAGACCCAGTACTTC
TRBV5-8	once	TRBJ2-3	TRBD2	CASSLFMGLGLAGDTQYF	TGTGCCAGCAGCTTGTTCATGGGACTCGGGCTAGCGGGAGATACGCAGTATTTT
TRBV28	.	TRBJ1-5	.	CASTSNRASNQPQHF	TGTGCCAGCACCTCGAACAGGGCCAGCAATCAGCCCCAGCATTTT
TRBV11-3	.	TRBJ2-5	.	CASSLPGWETQYF	TGTGCCAGCAGCTTACCAGGTTGGGAGACCCAGTACTTC
TRBV10-3	.	TRBJ2-7	.	CAISDPTTATYEQYF	TGTGCCATCAGTGACCCCACCACAGCAACCTACGAGCAGTACTTC
TRBV3-1/TRBV3-2	.	TRBJ1-4	.	CASSQEGRVGTNEKLFF	TGTGCCAGCAGCCAAGAGGGCAGGGTGGGCACTAATGAAAAACTGTTTTTT
TRBV3-1/TRBV3-2	.	TRBJ2-7	TRBD1	CASSYLPGQGFHEQYF	TGTGCCAGCAGCTATTTGCCGGGACAGGGGTTCCACGAGCAGTACTTC
TRBV6-4	once	TRBJ2-5	TRBD2	CASSDSKSLAGGLETQYF	TGTGCCAGCAGTGACTCGAAGAGTCTAGCGGGGGGCCTTGAAACCCAGTACTTC
TRBV29-1	.	TRBJ2-1	TRBD2	CSVAGGGTYNEQFF	TGCAGCGTGGCGGGGGGAGGTACCTACAATGAGCAGTTCTTC
TRBV2	.	TRBJ2-7	.	CARSGDSSYEQYF	TGTGCCAGGTCAGGGGATAGCTCCTACGAGCAGTACTTC
TRBV4-1	.	TRBJ2-3	TRBD2	CASSHTPGGGNTDTQYF	TGCGCCAGCAGCCACACTCCCGGCGGGGGTAATACAGATACGCAGTATTTT
TRBV7-9	.	TRBJ1-1	.	CASSPEGGEAFF	TGTGCCAGCAGCCCTGAAGGGGGTGAAGCTTTCTTT